The T cell receptor beta chain under discussion was sequenced for a study of CD8+CD57+ T cells in acquired aplastic anemia. The overall study: Mean DNA quantity obtained from sorted CD4+ and CD8+ cells was around 3.2 ug. The study, taken as a whole, reports: Comparison of patients with controls identified nearly 30 shared CD8+ CDR3 sequences.

It was patients with CD8+CD57+ cell expansion by flow cytometry who were chosen for sequencing. None of the patients had been given any therapy when their blood was sampled. Trimming stripped 8 bases from V and 0 bases from J, with 8 bases between. The CDR3 is made up of 12 amino acids. The germline CDR1 and CDR2 sequences are MNHEY and SMNVEV (reference sequence). The study profiled TCR beta VDJ and CDR3 using genomic DNA as template. MiXCR, applied by TCRdb to the reads, yields one record per CDR3 protein. This sample has 150,000 or so distinct CDR3 sequences; less than 60% occur once, and the top ten carry less than 15%. In regard to this clonotype: Antigen unknown.

Sequencing was performed on sorted CD4+, CD8+, or CD8+CD57+ T cells (not recorded which) from PBMCs. The receptor was isolated from a human donor with aplastic anemia. The chain is built from TRBV27 and TRBJ2-7; D gene uncertain. CDR3 residues: CASFSASYEQYF. The CDR3 DNA reads as TGTGCCAGCTTCTCGGCCTCCTACGAGCAGTACTTC.